This T cell receptor (beta chain) was recovered during a study of blood T cells in healthy people across ages. Study-level results: The unknown donor CMV status may have confounded expanded clonotype changes.

Sample-barcoded 5' priming and a J-beta primer mix drove a second PCR of about 7 to 12 cycles. Per-sample output comprised a minimum of 3 million paired-end reads containing CDR3. Via MiXCR, TCRdb re-called the 5' RACE reads, giving one row per CDR3 protein. This sample has 1.5 million to 2 million distinct CDR3 sequences, with 28% found just once. The sample providers were healthy Caucasian people from Russia, aged about 6 to 100. The extraction recovered at least 5 micrograms of total RNA per sample. Comment on this clonotype: The antigen is not known.

Trimming pared 0 bases from V and 4 bases from J, leaving 10 bases between. CDR3 size: 15 residues. The germline V gene encodes CDR1 MNHEY and CDR2 SVGAGI. Specimen: blood. The TCR was taken from a woman in her twenties or thirties in good health. This chain links TRBV6-5 with TRBJ1-5, with D unresolved. The CDR3 loop reads CASSYSRVGNQPQHF. The CDR3 DNA is TGTGCCAGCAGTTACTCTCGGGTCGGTAATCAGCCCCAGCATTTT.